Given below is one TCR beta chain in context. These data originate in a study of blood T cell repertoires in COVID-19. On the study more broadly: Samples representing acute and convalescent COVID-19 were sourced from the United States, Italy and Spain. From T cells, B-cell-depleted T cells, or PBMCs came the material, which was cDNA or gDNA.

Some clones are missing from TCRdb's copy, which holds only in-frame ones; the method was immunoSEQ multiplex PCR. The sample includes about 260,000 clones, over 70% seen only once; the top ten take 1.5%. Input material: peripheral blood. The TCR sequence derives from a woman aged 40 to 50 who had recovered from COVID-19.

The CDR3 loop is CASGLEGRGTEAFF. The DNA of the CDR3 is TGTGCTAGTGGCCTGGAGGGGCGCGGGACTGAAGCTTTCTTT. The gene calls are TRBV12-5 and TRBJ1-1, with D possibly being TRBD1 (5 bases). CDR1 is LGHNT, CDR2 FRNRAP, per germline. The CDR3 runs 14 residues. Between the trimmed V and J ends, which lost 6 bases and 5 bases, there was a span of 16 bases.